This TCR beta chain was sequenced for a study of blood T cell repertoires in COVID-19. As for the study in general: T cells, B-cell-depleted T cells, or PBMCs supplied cDNA or gDNA.

CDR3 size: 12 residues. Germline assignment: CDR1 SGHAT and CDR2 FQDESV (reference sequence). V lost 5 bases, J lost 4 bases, and 6 bases lay in between. Source study methods: The assay estimated nucleated cells by amplifying reference gene primers. Profiled with immunoSEQ multiplex PCR; TCRdb holds only in-frame clones, not every one. The V and J calls and clone size come from that table; D and trimming were worked out from the DNA. This table has about 50,000 clones, approximately 90% appearing once. The chain has TRBV11-1 and TRBJ1-3, with D unresolved. The sample was peripheral blood. This clonotype originated in a man in his forties or fifties with acute or convalescent COVID-19. In DNA form, the CDR3 reads TGTGCCAGCAGCCAGCGGGGAAACACCATATATTTT. Translation: CASSQRGNTIYF.